Listed below are T cell receptor beta chains from one sample, sequenced in a study of early T cells in non-severe SARS-CoV-2 infection. Using its own MiXCR run on the 5' RACE reads, TCRdb lists one record per CDR3 protein. Among 90,000 to 100,000 distinct CDR3 sequences listed, roughly an eighth were seen once. The sequenced sample consisted of whole blood. These receptors were collected from an adult who was a healthcare worker with PCR-confirmed SARS-CoV-2 infection or an uninfected control (not recorded which). Each CDR3 is given with its conserved first and last residue. The order of the fields is V gene, CDR3 length, CDR3 protein.

v_gene: TRBV20-1; len: 18; CDR3aa: CSASGQPRLAGLQETQYF
v_gene: TRBV18; len: 15; CDR3aa: CASSLETGRDQPQHF
v_gene: TRBV9; len: 13; CDR3aa: CASSVGRDTEAFF
v_gene: TRBV29-1; len: 12; CDR3aa: CSLPGTYNEQFF
v_gene: TRBV5-6; len: 11; CDR3aa: CASGQVSEQFF
v_gene: TRBV7-2; len: 15; CDR3aa: CASSNPLAGGYEQYF
v_gene: TRBV28; len: 13; CDR3aa: CASSPGGQHEQYF
v_gene: TRBV12-3/TRBV12-4; len: 18; CDR3aa: CASSPPAGGRSPNTEAFF
v_gene: TRBV6-6; len: 15; CDR3aa: CASRAQGQGDTEAFF
v_gene: TRBV18; len: 14; CDR3aa: CASSPQSRNTEAFF
v_gene: TRBV5-1; len: 13; CDR3aa: CASSLADRRGYTF
v_gene: TRBV5-4; len: 13; CDR3aa: CASSLDRGKREFF
v_gene: TRBV20-1; len: 15; CDR3aa: CSARDFGGVGDTQYF
v_gene: TRBV7-9; len: 12; CDR3aa: CASSQTSYEQYF
v_gene: TRBV11-2; len: 12; CDR3aa: CASRFNTGELFF
v_gene: TRBV29-1; len: 10; CDR3aa: CSVGRTEAFF
v_gene: TRBV29-1; len: 13; CDR3aa: CSALDRSSYEQYF
v_gene: TRBV20-1; len: 11; CDR3aa: CSARAGNTIYF
v_gene: TRBV19; len: 15; CDR3aa: CASRRPTGDIGEAFF
v_gene: TRBV7-6; len: 14; CDR3aa: CASSSPRANTEAFF
v_gene: TRBV20-1; len: 16; CDR3aa: CSARKLAGVINNEQFF
v_gene: TRBV6-5; len: 16; CDR3aa: CASTYSGQGANSPLHF
v_gene: TRBV7-2; len: 16; CDR3aa: CASSFSGGANTGELFF
v_gene: TRBV20-1; len: 12; CDR3aa: CTRGQGATEAFF
v_gene: TRBV7-2; len: 14; CDR3aa: CASSLEGLTDTQYF
v_gene: TRBV28; len: 15; CDR3aa: CASSFRGQGPPEQYF
v_gene: TRBV12-3/TRBV12-4; len: 12; CDR3aa: CASSQETYEQYF
v_gene: TRBV4-3; len: 16; CDR3aa: CASSQKGGAYTGELFF
v_gene: TRBV3-1; len: 15; CDR3aa: CASSPAGARPTEAFF
v_gene: TRBV29-1; len: 16; CDR3aa: CSVAGLGGAPYNEQFF
v_gene: TRBV7-8; len: 15; CDR3aa: CASSFAQRGTQEQYF
v_gene: TRBV11-2; len: 14; CDR3aa: CASSPLSGKGEQFF
v_gene: TRBV28; len: 10; CDR3aa: CASGNYGYTF
v_gene: TRBV9; len: 16; CDR3aa: CASSERGEGSHTEAFF
v_gene: TRBV20-1; len: 12; CDR3aa: CSASHPYGEQYF
v_gene: TRBV12-3/TRBV12-4; len: 14; CDR3aa: CASSLSRGPYGYTF
v_gene: TRBV29-1; len: 12; CDR3aa: CSVGTTNTEAFF
v_gene: TRBV3-1; len: 12; CDR3aa: CASSPAAYEQYF
v_gene: TRBV10-3; len: 12; CDR3aa: CAISANTDTQYF
v_gene: TRBV27; len: 16; CDR3aa: CASSSLPTGLNQPQHF
v_gene: TRBV2; len: 11; CDR3aa: CARRGGETQYF
v_gene: TRBV28; len: 14; CDR3aa: CASLVGTLNGELFF
v_gene: TRBV29-1; len: 14; CDR3aa: CSAQRVQGGAGYTF
v_gene: TRBV29-1; len: 12; CDR3aa: CSVTAGNTEAFF
v_gene: TRBV11-3; len: 13; CDR3aa: CASSLRGYTEAFF
v_gene: TRBV3-2; len: 16; CDR3aa: CASSARDRGPYNEQFF
v_gene: TRBV6-1; len: 14; CDR3aa: CASSEARVNEKLFF
v_gene: TRBV10-3; len: 13; CDR3aa: CAILDPNTDTQYF
v_gene: TRBV5-5; len: 14; CDR3aa: CASSLMVMEGKLFF
v_gene: TRBV4-3; len: 14; CDR3aa: CASSQDYQGYEQYF
v_gene: TRBV12-3/TRBV12-4; len: 15; CDR3aa: CASGESGGAPETQYF
v_gene: TRBV6-5; len: 14; CDR3aa: CASAWRGGEETQYF
v_gene: TRBV9; len: 14; CDR3aa: CASSVGDVGYGYTF
v_gene: TRBV5-1; len: 12; CDR3aa: CASSPDVETQYF
v_gene: TRBV7-6; len: 18; CDR3aa: CASSLQPSGLGNTGELFF
v_gene: TRBV19; len: 15; CDR3aa: CASSIPGTMNTEAFF